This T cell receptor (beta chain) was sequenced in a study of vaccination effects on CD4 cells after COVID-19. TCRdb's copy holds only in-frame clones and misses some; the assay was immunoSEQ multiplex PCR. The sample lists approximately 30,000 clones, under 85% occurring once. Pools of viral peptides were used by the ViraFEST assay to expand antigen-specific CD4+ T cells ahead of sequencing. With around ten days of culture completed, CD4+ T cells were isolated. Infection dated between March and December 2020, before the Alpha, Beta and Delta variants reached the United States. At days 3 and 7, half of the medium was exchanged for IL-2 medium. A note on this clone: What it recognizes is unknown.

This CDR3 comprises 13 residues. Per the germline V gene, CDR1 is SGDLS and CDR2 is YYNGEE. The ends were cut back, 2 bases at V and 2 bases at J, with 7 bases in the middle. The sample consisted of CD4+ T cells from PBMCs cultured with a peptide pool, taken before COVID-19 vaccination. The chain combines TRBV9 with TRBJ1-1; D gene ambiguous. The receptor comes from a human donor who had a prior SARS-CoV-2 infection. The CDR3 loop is CASSVDHNTEAFF. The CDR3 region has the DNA TGTGCCAGCAGCGTTGATCACAACACTGAAGCTTTCTTT.